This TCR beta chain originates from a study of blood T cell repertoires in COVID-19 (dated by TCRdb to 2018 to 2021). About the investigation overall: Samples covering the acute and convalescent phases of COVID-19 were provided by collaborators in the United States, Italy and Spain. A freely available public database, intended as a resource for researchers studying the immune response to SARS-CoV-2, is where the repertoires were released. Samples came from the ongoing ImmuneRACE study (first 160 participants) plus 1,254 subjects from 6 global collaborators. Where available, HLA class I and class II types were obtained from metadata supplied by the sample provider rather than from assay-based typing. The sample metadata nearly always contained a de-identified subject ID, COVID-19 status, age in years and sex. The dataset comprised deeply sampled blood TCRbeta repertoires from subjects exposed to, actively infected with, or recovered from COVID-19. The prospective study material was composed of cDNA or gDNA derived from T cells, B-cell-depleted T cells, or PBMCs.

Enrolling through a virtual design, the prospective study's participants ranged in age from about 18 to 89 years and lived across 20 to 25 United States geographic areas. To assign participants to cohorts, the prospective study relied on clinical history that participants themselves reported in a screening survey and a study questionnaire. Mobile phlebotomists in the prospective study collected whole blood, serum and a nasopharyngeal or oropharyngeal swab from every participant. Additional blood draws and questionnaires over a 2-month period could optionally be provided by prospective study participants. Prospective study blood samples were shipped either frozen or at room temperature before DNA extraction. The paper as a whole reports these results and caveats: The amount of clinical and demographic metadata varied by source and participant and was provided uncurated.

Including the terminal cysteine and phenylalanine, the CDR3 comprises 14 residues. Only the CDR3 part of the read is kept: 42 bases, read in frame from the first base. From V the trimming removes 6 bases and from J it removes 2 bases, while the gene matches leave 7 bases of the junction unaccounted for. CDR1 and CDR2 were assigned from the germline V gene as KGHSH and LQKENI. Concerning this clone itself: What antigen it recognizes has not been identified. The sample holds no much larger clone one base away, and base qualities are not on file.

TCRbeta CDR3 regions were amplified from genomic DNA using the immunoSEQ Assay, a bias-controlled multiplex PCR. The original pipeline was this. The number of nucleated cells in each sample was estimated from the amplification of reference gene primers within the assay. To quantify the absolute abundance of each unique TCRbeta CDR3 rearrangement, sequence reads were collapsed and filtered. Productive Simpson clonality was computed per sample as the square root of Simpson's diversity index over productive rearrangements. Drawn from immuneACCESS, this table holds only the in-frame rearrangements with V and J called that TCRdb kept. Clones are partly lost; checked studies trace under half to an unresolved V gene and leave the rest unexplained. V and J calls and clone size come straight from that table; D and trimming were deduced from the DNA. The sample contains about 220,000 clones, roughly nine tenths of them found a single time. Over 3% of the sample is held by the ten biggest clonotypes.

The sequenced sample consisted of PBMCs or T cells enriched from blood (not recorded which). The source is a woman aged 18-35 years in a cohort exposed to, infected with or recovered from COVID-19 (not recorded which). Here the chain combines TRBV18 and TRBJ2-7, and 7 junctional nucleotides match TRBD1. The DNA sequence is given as TGTGCCAGCTCGTATTCAGGGGGAGCCTACGAGCAGTACTTC. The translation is CASSYSGGAYEQYF.